The clone carrying this T cell receptor (beta chain) was counted at least ten times. The data derive from a study of neurological immune-mediated disorders. TCRdb reprocessed the 5' RACE reads with MiXCR, giving one entry per CDR3 protein. This sample has 15,000 to 20,000 distinct CDR3 sequences, with around 10% found just once. The receptor was isolated from a woman aged 45 to 65 in good health. Sequencing was done on a sample of CD8+ T cells from blood.

The CDR3, as DNA: TGTGCCAGCGCTACTAGCGGGGGGCCCTACGAGCAGTACTTC. This codes for CASATSGGPYEQYF. This chain joins TRBV27 and TRBJ2-7, with 12 bases fitting TRBD2. The CDR3 spans 14 residues. Germline CDR1 MNHEY, CDR2 SMNVEV (reference sequence). V was pared by 8 bases and J by 2 bases, with 4 bases of the junction left unmatched.